One and the same sample provided the 19 T cell receptor beta chains below, sequenced in a study of CD8+CD57+ T cells in acquired aplastic anemia. CD8+CD57+ cell expansion had been shown by flow cytometry in patients chosen for sequencing. Genomic DNA templated the TCR beta VDJ and CDR3 profiling. TCRdb re-called the reads through MiXCR, storing one row per CDR3 protein. The profile shows some 160,000 distinct CDR3 sequences, around 48% of them singletons. Material for sequencing was sorted CD4+, CD8+, or CD8+CD57+ T cells (not recorded which) from PBMCs. The receptors shown here come from a human donor with aplastic anemia.

On this clonotype itself: This may stem from a read error, because a much larger clone lies one nucleotide away. The chain uses TRBV6-5 and TRBJ1-1; perhaps TRBD1 as D (6 bases). Germline V gene lookup returns CDR1 MNHEY and CDR2 SVGAGI. The CDR3 spans 15 residues. CDR3: CVSSSTGTVNTEAFF. The CDR3 bases are TGTGTCAGCAGTTCAACAGGGACGGTGAACACTGAAGCTTTCTTT.

This clonotype was observed many times. V and J are TRBV5-4 and TRBJ2-4; TRBD1 agrees at 8 bases. CDR1 is SGHNT and CDR2 is YYREEE in the germline V gene (reference sequence). Trimming took 1 base from V and 4 from J; bases not matched to a gene: 4. The CDR3 is 15 residues long. The CDR3 DNA follows: TGTGCCAGCAGCTTGCTGACAGGGGTAAAAAACATTCAGTACTTC. Protein sequence: CASSLLTGVKNIQYF.

The genes are TRBV11-1 and TRBJ2-2, with TRBD2 matching 13 bases. Germline CDR1 and CDR2: SGHAT and FQDESV (reference sequence). There are 18 residues in the CDR3. The J segment lost 2 bases and the V segment lost 3 bases, leaving 6 bases of the junction unmatched. CDR3 loop: CASSFGTSGALNTGELFF. The CDR3 nucleotides read TGTGCCAGCAGCTTCGGGACTAGCGGGGCACTAAACACCGGGGAGCTGTTTTTT. Looking up the rest from reference TRBV11-1 and TRBJ2-2 gives the full variable domain: EAEVAQSPRYKITEKSQAVAFWCDPISGHATLYWYRQILGQGPELLVQFQDESVVDDSQLPKDRFSAERLKGVDSTLKIQPAELGDSAMYLCASSFGTSGALNTGELFFGEGSRLTVL.

The V and J genes are TRBV5-6 and TRBJ1-1; D is unresolved. Germline CDR1 and CDR2: SGHDT and YYEEEE. The CDR3 contains 13 residues. V was shortened by 0 bases and J by 6 bases, with 9 bases between the two germline ends. The CDR3: CASSLGSLPEAFF. The DNA for the CDR3 is TGTGCCAGCAGCTTGGGGAGTCTTCCTGAAGCTTTCTTT.

The table lists this clonotype with many counts. The rearrangement joins TRBV9 to TRBJ2-7; 8 bases map to TRBD2. Germline V CDR1 and CDR2: SGDLS, YYNGEE. The CDR3 has 15 amino acids. The J segment lost 9 bases and the V segment lost 0 bases, leaving 11 bases of the junction unmatched. For the CDR3, the DNA is TGTGCCAGCAGCGTAGACCAGCGGGAGTCCCGGGTGCAGTACTTC. It encodes CASSVDQRESRVQYF. Based on the CDR3 plus reference TRBV9 and TRBJ2-7, the full variable domain is DSGVTQTPKHLITATGQRVTLRCSPRSGDLSVYWYQQSLDQGLQFLIQYYNGEERAKGNILERFSAQQFPDLHSELNLSSLELGDSALYFCASSVDQRESRVQYFGPGTRLTVT.

The chain is built from TRBV2 and TRBJ1-5; TRBD1 might be the D (6 bases). The V gene's germline CDR1 is SNHLY and CDR2 FYNNEI. There are 15 residues in the CDR3. Trimming cost V 6 bases and J 0 bases, with 12 bases left between them. The chain's CDR3 is CASRYRESSNQPQHF. Written as DNA, the CDR3 is TGTGCCAGCAGGTACAGGGAGTCTAGCAATCAGCCCCAGCATTTT.

CDR3 sequence (DNA): TGTGCCAGCAGCTTCGCTAGCGGGACGTACGAGCAGTACTTC. Amino acids: CASSFASGTYEQYF. The J gene is TRBJ2-7, the V gene TRBV7-2, with 9 positions matching TRBD2. V lost 3 bases and J lost 4; bases outside the gene matches: 4. The CDR3 loop spans 14 amino acids. Per the germline V gene, CDR1 is SGHTA and CDR2 is FQGNSA.

The sample holds many counts of this clonotype. The J gene is TRBJ1-2, the V gene TRBV6-4, with D maybe TRBD1 (6 bases). The CDR3 has 15 residues. Per the germline V gene, CDR1 is MRHNA and CDR2 is SNTAGT. V was shortened by 5 bases and J by 3 bases, with 16 bases between the two germline ends. The CDR3 region has the DNA TGTGCCAGCAGTCCAGCGTGGGGGGCGGACTATGGCTACACCTTC. This encodes CASSPAWGADYGYTF.

This clonotype was recorded at least ten times. The V and J genes are TRBV25-1 and TRBJ1-3; D remains ambiguous. Trimming left V 7 bases short and J 3 bases short, with 7 bases between. The germline V gene has CDR1 MGHDK and CDR2 SYGVNS. The CDR3 runs to 12 residues. CDR3 nucleotide sequence: TGTGCCAGCAATGATTTTGGAAACACCATATATTTT. It translates to CASNDFGNTIYF.

This chain connects TRBV4-1 to TRBJ2-7; tentative D call: TRBD1 (5 bases). The CDR3 runs 13 residues. The V gene's germline CDR1 is MGHRA and CDR2 YSYEKL. V dropped 2 bases and J dropped 9 bases, with 14 bases sitting between them. For the CDR3, the DNA is TGCGCCAGCAGCCAAACACAGGATCCAAGGCAGTACTTC. Translating it yields CASSQTQDPRQYF.

Turning to this clonotype: This clone may be a read error of a much larger clone one base away. The chain joins TRBV11-1 to TRBJ2-3; TRBD2 agrees at 10 bases. This CDR3 is 15 amino acids long. Germline values: CDR1 SGHAT, CDR2 FQDESV (reference sequence). The DNA for the CDR3 is TGTGCCAGCAGCCTCTCTAGCGGGAGTACAGGTACGCAGTATTTT. Its protein is CASSLSSGSTGTQYF.

This clonotype was seen repeatedly, ten times or more. DNA for the CDR3: TGTGCCAGCAGCACTATGGGACAGGGTTCCACTGAAGCTTTCTTT. It yields the protein CASSTMGQGSTEAFF. V is TRBV5-4 and J is TRBJ1-1; 9 nucleotides match TRBD1. CDR3 length: 15 amino acids. Germline loops: CDR1 SGHNT, CDR2 YYREEE (reference sequence). V was clipped by 4 bases and J by 4 bases; unmatched bases: 8.

This chain connects TRBV7-2 to TRBJ2-7; no firm D call. Deletions cut 5 bases from V and 3 bases from J, with 14 bases between. CDR3 length equals 14 residues. CDR1 SGHTA and CDR2 FQGNSA come from the germline V gene. This CDR3 is CASSQDRQLYEQYF. In nucleotides, the CDR3 is TGTGCCAGCAGCCAAGATAGACAACTCTACGAGCAGTACTTC.

The chain uses TRBV9 and TRBJ2-3, with TRBD2 matching 9 bases. V dropped 2 bases and J dropped 0; count of bases not matched to a gene: 4. The CDR3 length is 16 residues. Germline V gene data show CDR1 as SGDLS and CDR2 as YYNGEE. The CDR3 loop reads CASSVAGGPSTDTQYF. DNA of the CDR3: TGTGCCAGCAGCGTTGCGGGAGGGCCTAGCACAGATACGCAGTATTTT.

V gene TRBV19 combines with J gene TRBJ1-3, with TRBD1 as a possible D gene (5 bases). The CDR3 sequence is 14 residues long. The germline CDR1 and CDR2 sequences are LNHDA and SQIVND (reference sequence). The V gene lost 0 bases and the J gene lost 2 bases, with 5 bases spanning the gap. CDR3 in DNA: TGTGCCAGTAGTATAGAAGGGGCTGGAAACACCATATATTTT. This gives the protein CASSIEGAGNTIYF.

This clonotype appeared once. V is TRBV7-2 and J is TRBJ2-7; no firm D call. The CDR3 length is 12 residues. Trimming left V 1 base short and J 6 bases short, with 7 bases between. Germline V gene data show CDR1 as SGHTA and CDR2 as FQGNSA. The CDR3 coding sequence is TGTGCCAGCAGCTTAGGTCCGTTCGAGCAGTACTTC. Its translation: CASSLGPFEQYF.

This clonotype was detected once. The rearrangement links TRBV7-9 to TRBJ2-7, with 8 bases fitting TRBD1. Trimming took 5 bases from V and 7 from J; bases not matched to a gene: 7. From germline, CDR1 is SEHNR and CDR2 FQNEAQ (reference sequence). The CDR3 runs 13 residues. The CDR3 DNA follows: TGTGCCAGCAGCCAGGGGGCGCGGGGAGAGCAGTACTTC. As protein: CASSQGARGEQYF.

V gene TRBV2 combines with J gene TRBJ2-3; the match to TRBD1 covers 7 bases. Germline V gives CDR1 SNHLY, CDR2 FYNNEI. The CDR3 is 15 residues long. Trimming at V came to 4 bases and at J to 2 bases, leaving 6 bases not matched to a gene. As DNA, the CDR3 is TGTGCCAGCAGTGCTGACAGGGACCCCACAGATACGCAGTATTTT. It translates to CASSADRDPTDTQYF. Supplemented by reference TRBV2 and TRBJ2-3, the full variable domain reads EPEVTQTPSHQVTQMGQEVILRCVPISNHLYFYWYRQILGQKVEFLVSFYNNEISEKSEIFDDQFSVERPDGSNFTLKIRSTKLEDSAMYFCASSADRDPTDTQYFGPGTRLTVL.

The chain employs TRBV19 and TRBJ1-5; D is uncertain. Trimming stripped 6 bases from V and 7 bases from J, with 16 bases between. The CDR3 runs to 14 residues. CDR1 is LNHDA and CDR2 is SQIVND in the germline V gene (reference sequence). In DNA form, the CDR3 reads TGTGCCAGTAGGCCACGGGCTCACGGGCAGCCCCAGCATTTT. It yields the protein CASRPRAHGQPQHF.